The TCR beta chain described here comes from a study of T cell responses to AZD1222 COVID-19 vaccine. Details on this clone: Its antigen is unidentified.

Study-level findings and limits: Clonal diversity may have been underestimated in mostly white British donors. Baseline serology detected seropositivity in only 5 or 6 AZD1222 recipients. Regions 160-218 and 743-854 held dominance among vaccine-associated CD4 TCRs, which spanned spike.

V lost 6 bases, J lost 2 bases, and 14 bases lay in between. Germline CDR1 and CDR2: WSHSY and SAAADI. The CDR3 is 14 amino acids. Libraries were prepared by immunoSEQ multiplex PCR; TCRdb keeps only in-frame clonotypes and omits some of them. The table has 110,000 to 150,000 clones, 80% to 95% seen once. This chain links TRBV10-2 with TRBJ2-7; possibly TRBD1 or TRBD2 for D (6 bases each). The origin of this receptor is an adult in good health. The starting material was peripheral blood, obtained on day 0 of AZD1222 vaccination. The CDR3 region is CASRRGTPPYEQYF. As DNA, the CDR3 is TGCGCCAGCAGGCGCGGGACACCTCCCTACGAGCAGTACTTC.